These 29 T cell receptor beta chains were sequenced from one sample in a study of blood T cell repertoires in COVID-19. Profiled with immunoSEQ multiplex PCR; TCRdb holds only in-frame clones, not every one. The sample holds roughly 80,000 clones, 65% to 90% seen once. The material sequenced was peripheral blood. Receptors were obtained from an elderly man with acute or convalescent COVID-19.

The chain combines TRBV6-5 with TRBJ1-4; D gene unclear. V was clipped by 6 bases and J by 1 base, with 9 bases between them. The germline CDR1 and CDR2 sequences are MNHEY and SVGAGI. The CDR3 contains 14 residues. The CDR3 nucleotides read TGTGCCAGCAGATTCCGTTTAACTAATGAAAAACTGTTTTTT. Its protein product is CASRFRLTNEKLFF.

The chain combines TRBV6-6 with TRBJ2-7, with 9 bases matching TRBD1. Germline loops: CDR1 MNHNY, CDR2 SVGAGI (reference sequence). The CDR3 covers 14 residues. Losses at the gene ends were 5 bases for V and 1 base for J; bases not matched to a gene: 3. The CDR3 protein is CASSRDRASYEQYF. The DNA of the CDR3 is TGTGCCAGCAGTCGGGACAGGGCATCCTACGAGCAGTACTTC.

The rearrangement links TRBV9 to TRBJ2-5; D is perhaps TRBD1 (5 bases). CDR1 is SGDLS and CDR2 is YYNGEE in the germline V gene. This CDR3 is 15 amino acids long. The V and J ends lost 0 bases and 5 bases respectively, with 14 bases between them. CDR3 amino acids: CASSVGDSLVETQYF. CDR3 bases: TGTGCCAGCAGCGTAGGAGACAGCCTCGTGGAGACCCAGTACTTC.

J is TRBJ2-5 and V is TRBV6-2 or TRBV6-3; unclear D gene. Germline V lookup: CDR1 MNHEY, CDR2 SVGEGT. This CDR3 contains 14 residues. The V and J ends lost 0 bases and 4 bases respectively, with 9 bases between them. CDR3 sequence: CASSYSSFVETQYF. CDR3 coding DNA: TGTGCCAGCAGTTACTCGAGCTTCGTAGAGACCCAGTACTTC.

This clone is a singleton in its sample. The genes are TRBV28 and TRBJ2-6; the match to TRBD2 covers 7 bases. From germline, CDR1 is MDHEN and CDR2 SYDVKM. The CDR3 is 15 residues long. The trim removed 6 bases at V and 2 bases at J, leaving 4 bases unmatched. The CDR3 coding sequence is TGTGCCAGCAGCCTCGGGGGGACTGGGGCCAACGTCCTGACTTTC. Translation: CASSLGGTGANVLTF.

This clone was observed a handful of times. This chain joins TRBV12-5 and TRBJ2-1; 10 positions agree with TRBD2. In germline, CDR1 is LGHNT, CDR2 FRNRAP. The CDR3 covers 17 residues. V gave up 4 bases and J gave up 5 bases; unmatched junction bases: 11. This chain's CDR3 is CASGSLAGWGVHNEQFF. The CDR3 DNA reads as TGTGCTAGTGGTTCACTAGCGGGATGGGGGGTACACAATGAGCAGTTCTTC.

The rearrangement joins TRBV11-2 to TRBJ2-4, with 9 bases fitting TRBD1. The CDR3 has 16 amino acids. Germline loops: CDR1 SGHAT, CDR2 FQNNGV. V lost 1 base to trimming and J lost 6 bases; unmatched junction nucleotides: 7. The chain's CDR3 is CASSLGGGQGRNIQYF. CDR3 nucleotides: TGTGCCAGCAGCTTAGGTGGGGGACAGGGAAGAAACATTCAGTACTTC.

This clone was recorded a few times. V is TRBV5-1 and J is TRBJ1-1, with D hard to call. From germline, CDR1 is SGHRS and CDR2 YFSETQ. CDR3 length: 16 residues. V shed 3 bases and J shed 1 base, with 16 bases lying between them. The CDR3 nucleotides are TGCGCCAGCAGCTCCCCCTCTTCCCCGTCGAACACTGAAGCTTTCTTT. It specifies CASSSPSSPSNTEAFF.

On this clone itself: One junction end disagrees with the germline gene, perhaps due to a read error. This CDR3 is also generated by other DNA sequences in the sample. CDR3 sequence: CSARQVTYEQYF. The CDR3 region has the DNA TGCAGCGCCCGACAGGTTACCTACGAGCAGTACTTT. The chain carries TRBV29-1 and TRBJ2-7; a weak D match, TRBD1 (6 bases). The CDR3 contains 12 residues. Germline V lookup: CDR1 SQVTM, CDR2 ANQGSEA.

This sequence joins TRBV7-6 and TRBJ1-2; 8 bases agree with TRBD1. This CDR3 comprises 18 residues. Per germline, CDR1 SGHVS and CDR2 FNYEAQ. V shed 5 bases and J 6 bases; nucleotides not matched to a gene: 20. The CDR3 loop reads CASSPYSLRQGRVDGYTF. CDR3 coding DNA: TGTGCCAGCAGCCCCTACTCTCTGCGACAGGGGAGGGTAGATGGCTACACCTTC.

In its sample, this clone was seen once. The rearrangement joins TRBV4-2 to TRBJ2-3; D is possibly TRBD2 (7 bases). This CDR3 is built from 14 residues. Germline V gene lookup returns CDR1 LGHNA and CDR2 YNFKEQ. V was trimmed by 10 bases and J by 3 bases, leaving 17 bases between them. The CDR3 loop is CATENRGGTDTQYF. The CDR3 DNA reads as TGTGCCACAGAAAATAGGGGGGGGACAGATACGCAGTATTTT.

This chain joins TRBV6-6 and TRBJ1-2, with 7 bases fitting TRBD1. The V gene's germline CDR1 is MNHNY and CDR2 SVGAGI (reference sequence). The CDR3 sequence is 14 residues long. After removal of 2 bases from V and 13 bases from J, the junction contained 13 bases not matched to a gene. In DNA, the CDR3 is TGTGCCAGCAGTTACGAGGGGGCGCAGGAGAAGGGCACCTTC. Its protein is CASSYEGAQEKGTF.

The CDR3, as DNA: TGTGCCAGCAGCCGAGGAGAGGCCACGCCATCACCCCTCCACTTT. Amino acids: CASSRGEATPSPLHF. The genes are TRBV4-2 and TRBJ1-6; D gene uncertain. CDR3 length: 15 residues. Germline CDR1 and CDR2: LGHNA and YNFKEQ. The V end lost 4 bases, the J end lost 10 bases, and 17 bases lay between the germline ends.

The chain recombines TRBV28 with TRBJ2-1, with TRBD1 matching 9 bases. This CDR3 comprises 16 residues. Germline loops: CDR1 MDHEN, CDR2 SYDVKM. V lost 3 bases, J lost 4 bases, and 7 bases stayed unmatched. The CDR3 sequence: CASSFLTGTGYNEQFF. CDR3 in DNA: TGTGCCAGCAGTTTTCTAACCGGGACAGGGTACAATGAGCAGTTCTTC. The variable domain in full, completed from reference TRBV28 and TRBJ2-1, reads DVKVTQSSRYLVKRTGEKVFLECVQDMDHENMFWYRQDPGLGLRLIYFSYDVKMKEKGDIPEGYSVSREKKERFSLILESASTNQTSMYLCASSFLTGTGYNEQFFGPGTRLTVL.

CDR3 sequence: CASIPTGTGNSNEQFF. The CDR3 region has the DNA TGTGCCAGCATACCAACCGGGACAGGGAATTCAAATGAGCAGTTCTTC. V usage is TRBV7-9 and J usage is TRBJ2-1; TRBD1 aligns across 9 bases. The CDR3 spans 16 residues. The V gene's germline CDR1 is SEHNR and CDR2 FQNEAQ (reference sequence). J lost 7 bases, V lost 7 bases, and 14 bases had no gene match.

The chain couples TRBV28 to TRBJ2-2; TRBD1 might be the D (6 bases). This CDR3 is built from 18 residues. V dropped 2 bases and J dropped 5 bases, with 21 bases sitting between them. Germline V CDR1 and CDR2: MDHEN, SYDVKM. The CDR3 DNA sequence: TGTGCCAGCAGTTTAAGTCCCTTACAACAGGGATGGACCGGGGAGCTGTTTTTT. It translates to CASSLSPLQQGWTGELFF.

The gene calls are TRBV5-1 and TRBJ2-5, with 10 positions matching TRBD2. V lost 2 bases to trimming and J lost 3 bases; unmatched junction nucleotides: 7. CDR1 SGHRS and CDR2 YFSETQ come from the germline V gene. The CDR3 covers 16 residues. CDR3 bases: TGCGCCAGCAGCTTCGGTACCGGGACTAGCGAAGAGACCCAGTACTTC. Translating gives CASSFGTGTSEETQYF.

This sequence joins TRBV28 and TRBJ2-1, with 9 bases identical to TRBD1. Losses at the gene ends were 5 bases for V and 5 bases for J; bases not matched to a gene: 7. Germline CDR1 reads MDHEN; CDR2 reads SYDVKM. The CDR3 spans 15 residues. The CDR3 nucleotides are TGTGCCAGCAGTGCGACCGGGACAGGGAACAATGAGCAGTTCTTC. Amino acids: CASSATGTGNNEQFF.

V gene TRBV19 combines with J gene TRBJ2-1; 8 nucleotides align to TRBD2. The length of the CDR3 is 13 residues. CDR1 LNHDA and CDR2 SQIVND come from the germline V gene (reference sequence). V shed 0 bases and J 10 bases; nucleotides not matched to a gene: 2. Here the CDR3 DNA reads TGTGCCAGTAGTATAGAGTTAGCGGGAGAGCAGTTCTTC. Encoded protein: CASSIELAGEQFF.

This chain uses TRBV11-3 with TRBJ2-2; 7 bases map to TRBD1. V was pared by 5 bases and J by 7 bases, with 7 bases of the junction left unmatched. The CDR3 covers 14 residues. The germline V gene has CDR1 SGHNT and CDR2 YENEEA. The CDR3 sequence is CASSLTGVDGELFF. DNA for the CDR3: TGTGCCAGCAGCCTAACAGGGGTTGACGGGGAGCTGTTTTTT. Looking up the rest from reference TRBV11-3 and TRBJ2-2 gives the full variable domain: EAGVVQSPRYKIIEKKQPVAFWCNPISGHNTLYWYLQNLGQGPELLIRYENEEAVDDSQLPKDRFSAERLKGVDSTLKIQPAELGDSAVYLCASSLTGVDGELFFGEGSRLTVL.

J is TRBJ2-1 and V is TRBV7-2; TRBD1 aligns across 7 bases. The CDR3 runs 16 residues. The germline V gene has CDR1 SGHTA and CDR2 FQGNSA. V shed 1 base and J 2 bases; nucleotides not matched to a gene: 5. This CDR3 reads CASSLGGQGAYNEQFF. CDR3 coding DNA: TGTGCCAGCAGCTTAGGAGGGCAGGGGGCCTACAATGAGCAGTTCTTC.

This clone was found a few times. V is TRBV4-2 and J is TRBJ1-5, with unresolved D. CDR3 length: 16 amino acids. Germline CDR1 and CDR2: LGHNA and YNFKEQ. V lost 1 base and J lost 1, with 11 bases in between. In DNA form, the CDR3 reads TGTGCCAGCAGCCAAGGTTCCGGGAAAAGCAATCAGCCCCAGCATTTT. It codes for CASSQGSGKSNQPQHF.

Here the CDR3 reads CASSSSGTFGGNTIYF. Here the CDR3 DNA reads TGTGCCAGCAGCTCCTCCGGGACTTTTGGAGGAAACACCATATATTTT. The gene calls are TRBV11-1 and TRBJ1-3; D is perhaps TRBD1 (5 bases). Per germline, CDR1 SGHAT and CDR2 FQDESV (reference sequence). V gave up 4 bases and J gave up 4 bases, with 17 bases separating them. The length of the CDR3 is 16 residues.

This chain joins TRBV5-8 and TRBJ1-5; the D gene is possibly TRBD1 (6 bases). Germline CDR1 SGHTS, CDR2 YDEGEE. V was shortened by 0 bases and J by 3 bases, with 10 bases between the two germline ends. This CDR3 region has 15 residues. The chain's CDR3 is CASSLGQEPNQPQHF. CDR3 coding DNA: TGTGCCAGCAGCTTGGGACAGGAACCCAATCAGCCCCAGCATTTT.

The V call is TRBV28, the J call TRBJ2-7; D is possibly TRBD1 (6 bases). V was clipped by 8 bases and J by 4 bases, with 15 bases between them. The CDR3 has 13 residues. The germline V gene has CDR1 MDHEN and CDR2 SYDVKM. CDR3 sequence reads: CASESQDSYEQYF. In DNA form, the CDR3 reads TGTGCCAGCGAATCTCAGGACAGTTACGAGCAGTACTTC.

The CDR3 region has the DNA TGTGCCAGCAGCTTAGCTAGCGGGTCCTACAATGAGCAGTTCTTC. Its translation is CASSLASGSYNEQFF. The chain combines TRBV11-1 with TRBJ2-1, with 7 bases fitting TRBD2. J was trimmed by 1 base and V by 0 bases; bases with no gene match: 0. The CDR3 extends over 15 amino acids. The V gene's germline CDR1 is SGHAT and CDR2 FQDESV (reference sequence). Complete variable domain (other parts from reference TRBV11-1 and TRBJ2-1): EAEVAQSPRYKITEKSQAVAFWCDPISGHATLYWYRQILGQGPELLVQFQDESVVDDSQLPKDRFSAERLKGVDSTLKIQPAELGDSAMYLCASSLASGSYNEQFFGPGTRLTVL.

The CDR3 here is CASSSLQNNEQFF. Here the CDR3 DNA reads TGCGCCAGCAGCTCTCTACAGAACAATGAGCAGTTCTTC. The V call is TRBV5-1, the J call TRBJ2-1; no reliable D call. V lost 3 bases, J lost 5 bases, and 9 bases lay in between. CDR1 is SGHRS and CDR2 is YFSETQ in the germline V gene. This CDR3 is built from 13 residues.

This clone has more than one count but fewer than ten. V and J are TRBV19 and TRBJ1-5, with a possible D match to TRBD1 (6 bases). The CDR3 spans 15 residues. The germline CDR1 and CDR2 sequences are LNHDA and SQIVND (reference sequence). The V gene lost 7 bases and the J gene lost 1 base, with 14 bases spanning the gap. CDR3 amino acids: CASTSGQRSNQPQHF. DNA for the CDR3: TGTGCCAGTACCAGTGGACAGAGGAGCAATCAGCCCCAGCATTTT.

This chain uses TRBV28 with TRBJ1-2; TRBD1 might be the D (5 bases). V shed 6 bases and J shed 7 bases, with 18 bases lying between them. CDR3 size: 14 residues. Looked up from germline, CDR1 is MDHEN and CDR2 is SYDVKM. This CDR3 reads CASRSYGTLGGYTF. CDR3 coding DNA: TGTGCCAGCAGGTCCTACGGGACTCTGGGTGGCTACACCTTC.